This T cell receptor (beta chain) came from a study of shared T cell receptors in the human thymus. This clone was counted a few times. Germline lookup yields CDR1 SGHVS and CDR2 FQNEAQ. V gave up 10 bases and J gave up 7 bases; unmatched junction bases: 17. The CDR3 contains 16 residues. TCRdb's copy holds only in-frame clones and misses some; the assay was immunoSEQ multiplex PCR. The data contain hundreds of thousands of clones, 75% to 85% of them singletons. These same data were also listed under a study on human thymus T cells. Turning to that study: Healthy Finnish infants undergoing corrective surgery for congenital heart defects were the donors. Resections removed during corrective heart surgery provided the thymus tissue used. Across thymic and blood repertoires, the usage of V and J genes appeared to be biased. Related research found strongly overlapping thymic repertoires in unrelated individuals.

The chain couples TRBV7-8 to TRBJ2-2; TRBD2 matches 8 bases. The specimen sequenced was thymocytes. This TCR came from a boy under two years old with a congenital heart defect. The CDR3 sequence is CATRLEAGALGGELFF. CDR3 coding DNA: TGTGCCACCAGACTGGAAGCGGGAGCCCTGGGCGGGGAGCTGTTTTTT. Full variable domain (rest looked up from reference TRBV7-8 and TRBJ2-2): GAGVSQSPRYKVAKRGQDVALRCDPISGHVSLFWYQQALGQGPEFLTYFQNEAQLDKSGLPSDRFFAERPEGSVSTLKIQRTQQEDSAVYLCATRLEAGALGGELFFGEGSRLTVL.